A selection of T cell receptor beta chains follows, all from one sample in a study of T cell changes during pregnancy in multiple sclerosis. Data came from immunoSEQ multiplex PCR; TCRdb stores just in-frame clones and leaves some out. The data hold about 77,000 clones, with approximately 91% observed a single time. Sequencing was performed on peripheral blood, taken before pregnancy. The receptors were sampled from a female donor with multiple sclerosis, enrolled in a pregnancy study. Both conserved end residues are part of each CDR3. The D gene is left open where the match is weak. The size entry is marked missing in some rows and otherwise reads once, few, many or a size class.

j_call: TRBJ2-7; v_call: TRBV7-2; cdr3_length: 14; d_call: .; clone_size: .; cdr3_nt: TGTGCCAGCAGCACAACCCCACGACAGGTCGCACAGTACTTC; cdr3_aa: CASSTTPRQVAQYF
j_call: TRBJ2-7; v_call: TRBV11-2; cdr3_length: 17; d_call: .; clone_size: few; cdr3_nt: TGTGCCAGCAGCTTATCTTTGGTCGCAGGGAAGGGGAACGAGCAGTACTTC; cdr3_aa: CASSLSLVAGKGNEQYF
j_call: TRBJ2-7; v_call: TRBV19; cdr3_length: 16; d_call: .; clone_size: .; cdr3_nt: TGTGCCAGTAGTAGGGGAGGAGGGGCGAGGAGCCGCGAGCAGTACTTC; cdr3_aa: CASSRGGGARSREQYF
j_call: TRBJ1-2; v_call: TRBV6-6; cdr3_length: 14; d_call: .; clone_size: .; cdr3_nt: TGTGCCAGCAACCCGCGGGCGCTAAGTAATGGCTACACCTTC; cdr3_aa: CASNPRALSNGYTF
j_call: TRBJ1-1; v_call: TRBV5-1; cdr3_length: 14; d_call: .; clone_size: .; cdr3_nt: TGCGCCAGCAGTTCGGACAGACCGAACACTGAAGCTTTCTTT; cdr3_aa: CASSSDRPNTEAFF
j_call: TRBJ2-2; v_call: TRBV10-3; cdr3_length: 13; d_call: .; clone_size: once; cdr3_nt: TGTGCCATCACGGGGATCCACACCGGGGAGCTGTTTTTT; cdr3_aa: CAITGIHTGELFF
j_call: TRBJ1-1; v_call: TRBV10-3; cdr3_length: 15; d_call: .; clone_size: .; cdr3_nt: TGTGCCATCAGTGCCTTTGGGAGCGCGGACACTGAAGCTTTCTTT; cdr3_aa: CAISAFGSADTEAFF
j_call: TRBJ1-2; v_call: TRBV7-7; cdr3_length: 16; d_call: TRBD1; clone_size: .; cdr3_nt: TGTGCTAGCAGCTTAGACCTCTACGGGACAGACTATGGCTACACCTTC; cdr3_aa: CASSLDLYGTDYGYTF
j_call: TRBJ2-5; v_call: TRBV29-1; cdr3_length: 10; d_call: .; clone_size: .; cdr3_nt: TGCAGCGTTGGGGAGGAGACCCAGTACTTC; cdr3_aa: CSVGEETQYF
j_call: TRBJ1-1; v_call: TRBV4-3; cdr3_length: 12; d_call: TRBD1; clone_size: .; cdr3_nt: TGCGCCAGCAGCCGGGGACAGGATGGAGCTTTCTTT; cdr3_aa: CASSRGQDGAFF
j_call: TRBJ1-4; v_call: TRBV7-2; cdr3_length: 15; d_call: TRBD1; clone_size: .; cdr3_nt: TGTGCCAGCAGCAAAGGGGACAGTTTGGATGAAAAACTGTTTTTT; cdr3_aa: CASSKGDSLDEKLFF